The next 19 T cell receptor beta chains were all read from a single sample in a study of cytomegalovirus exposure and HLA in healthy donors. PCR primers comprised 60 Vbeta and 13 Jbeta primers. This table comes from immunoSEQ multiplex PCR, and its TCRdb copy is limited to in-frame clones, with some not included. The sample has fewer than 200,000 clones; approximately 80% are singletons. The sample consisted of PBMCs. These receptors all stem from a woman aged 50 to 60 in good health and CMV-seronegative.

This chain joins TRBV13 and TRBJ1-2; D gene unclear. This CDR3 is built from 15 residues. From germline, CDR1 is PRHDT and CDR2 FYEKMQ (reference sequence). V was shortened by 2 bases and J by 3 bases, with 13 bases between the two germline ends. CDR3 protein: CASSLSALRDYGYTF. The CDR3, as DNA: TGTGCCAGCAGCTTATCCGCTCTCCGGGACTATGGCTACACCTTC.

V and J are TRBV7-9 and TRBJ2-1; D uncertain. Germline V CDR1 and CDR2: SEHNR, FQNEAQ (reference sequence). V was clipped by 1 base and J by 7 bases, with 8 bases between them. This CDR3 spans 13 amino acids. The CDR3 reads CASSLGVTNEQFF. CDR3 coding DNA: TGTGCCAGCAGCTTAGGAGTTACTAATGAGCAGTTCTTC.

The chain has TRBV7-2 and TRBJ2-6; possible D gene TRBD2, 6 bases. V lost 3 bases, J lost 2 bases, and 14 bases lay in between. This CDR3 is built from 17 residues. Looked up from germline, CDR1 is SGHTA and CDR2 is FQGNSA. The CDR3 DNA is TGTGCCAGCAGCTTTTCGGGACTCCCTGCTGGGGCCAACGTCCTGACTTTC. Encoded protein: CASSFSGLPAGANVLTF. The entire variable domain, with the rest obtained from reference TRBV7-2 and TRBJ2-6, is as follows: GAGVSQSPSNKVTEKGKDVELRCDPISGHTALYWYRQSLGQGLEFLIYFQGNSAPDKSGLPSDRFSAERTGGSVSTLTIQRTQQEDSAVYLCASSFSGLPAGANVLTFGAGSRLTVL.

V is TRBV2 and J is TRBJ1-5; 7 positions match TRBD1. The junction had 5 bases not matched to a gene; V was cut back by 6 bases and J by 0 bases. The CDR3 sequence is 15 residues long. From germline, CDR1 is SNHLY and CDR2 FYNNEI. The DNA of the CDR3 is TGTGCCAGCAGACCGGGACAGCATAGCAATCAGCCCCAGCATTTT. It translates to CASRPGQHSNQPQHF.

The chain combines TRBV7-2 with TRBJ2-5; D is unclear. The CDR3 runs 15 residues. Germline V gene sequence: CDR1 SGHTA, CDR2 FQGNSA. V lost 2 bases, J lost 4 bases, and 14 bases lay in between. The DNA for the CDR3 is TGTGCCAGCAGCTTAAAAGTGTTGTTCGGAGAGACCCAGTACTTC. This sequence encodes CASSLKVLFGETQYF.

The chain carries TRBV28 and TRBJ2-5; the match to TRBD1 covers 10 bases. The V gene's germline CDR1 is MDHEN and CDR2 SYDVKM. Losses at the gene ends were 6 bases for V and 5 bases for J; bases not matched to a gene: 15. This CDR3 contains 17 residues. The DNA of the CDR3 is TGTGCCAGCAGCTCGACCCGGGGGACAGGGGAGGGCGAGACCCAGTACTTC. Translated, it gives CASSSTRGTGEGETQYF.

This chain connects TRBV2 to TRBJ1-1; D not resolved. CDR1 and CDR2 from the germline V gene are SNHLY and FYNNEI. This CDR3 region has 15 residues. V dropped 6 bases and J dropped 1 base, with 15 bases sitting between them. CDR3 residues: CASSQYSQRNTEAFF. DNA of the CDR3: TGTGCCAGCAGCCAATATAGTCAGCGGAACACTGAAGCTTTCTTT.

The rearrangement joins TRBV7-9 to TRBJ2-3; a weak D match, TRBD1 (6 bases). V lost 4 bases to trimming and J lost 2 bases, with 19 bases between them. The germline V gene encodes CDR1 SEHNR and CDR2 FQNEAQ (reference sequence). The CDR3 sequence is 17 residues long. In DNA, the CDR3 is TGTGCCAGCAGCTCCGGAGACAGGTACAATTACACAGATACGCAGTATTTT. It translates to CASSSGDRYNYTDTQYF.

The rearrangement links TRBV27 to TRBJ2-7; the match to TRBD2 covers 10 bases. Germline CDR1 is MNHEY and CDR2 is SMNVEV (reference sequence). The trim removed 6 bases at V and 7 bases at J, leaving 0 bases unmatched. The CDR3 is 11 residues long. CDR3 protein: CASRAGGEQYF. CDR3 coding DNA: TGTGCCAGCAGAGCGGGGGGGGAGCAGTACTTC.

The chain uses TRBV6-5 and TRBJ2-7; TRBD1 matches at 10 bases. The junction had 9 bases not matched to a gene; V was cut back by 8 bases and J by 5 bases. CDR3 size: 14 residues. Germline V CDR1 and CDR2: MNHEY, SVGAGI. CDR3 region: CASSFDRGRDEQYF. The DNA of the CDR3 is TGTGCCAGCTCGTTCGACAGGGGGCGAGACGAGCAGTACTTC.

The chain carries TRBV2 and TRBJ2-7; a weak D match, TRBD2 (5 bases). V lost 3 bases and J lost 7, with 13 bases in between. Germline assignment: CDR1 SNHLY and CDR2 FYNNEI. This CDR3 region has 13 residues. CDR3 loop: CASSDRGYREQYF. CDR3 DNA: TGTGCCAGCAGTGACCGCGGGTACCGGGAGCAGTACTTC.

The chain recombines TRBV9 with TRBJ2-1; 10 bases match TRBD1. The CDR3 spans 16 residues. Germline lookup yields CDR1 SGDLS and CDR2 YYNGEE. The junction had 8 bases not matched to a gene; V was cut back by 3 bases and J by 5 bases. CDR3 region: CASSGGTGAGNNEQFF. For the CDR3, the DNA is TGTGCCAGCAGCGGGGGGACAGGGGCAGGGAACAATGAGCAGTTCTTC.

The chain carries TRBV7-2 and TRBJ1-5; tentative D call: TRBD1 (6 bases). Germline CDR1 SGHTA, CDR2 FQGNSA. Trimming left V 1 base short and J 4 bases short, with 11 bases between. The CDR3 consists of 15 residues. The CDR3 bases are TGTGCCAGCAGCTTAGGGACAGTGGAAAATCAGCCCCAGCATTTT. It encodes CASSLGTVENQPQHF.

In this sample, this clone turned up a few times. The V call is TRBV9, the J call TRBJ2-5; TRBD2 matches 11 bases. Germline values: CDR1 SGDLS, CDR2 YYNGEE. V gave up 4 bases and J gave up 5 bases; unmatched junction bases: 7. CDR3 length: 15 residues. DNA for the CDR3: TGTGCCAGCAGCCTGACTAGCGGGGTTCAGGAGACCCAGTACTTC. It specifies CASSLTSGVQETQYF.

The rearrangement joins TRBV28 to TRBJ2-7; D ambiguous. Trimming took 1 base from V and 1 from J, leaving 17 bases between them. Germline V gene sequence: CDR1 MDHEN, CDR2 SYDVKM. CDR3 size: 17 residues. This CDR3 reads CASSLYTIFGESYEQYF. In DNA form, the CDR3 reads TGTGCCAGCAGTTTATACACTATCTTCGGTGAATCCTACGAGCAGTACTTC. Filled out from reference TRBV28 and TRBJ2-7, the complete variable domain reads DVKVTQSSRYLVKRTGEKVFLECVQDMDHENMFWYRQDPGLGLRLIYFSYDVKMKEKGDIPEGYSVSREKKERFSLILESASTNQTSMYLCASSLYTIFGESYEQYFGPGTRLTVT.

This chain uses TRBV18 with TRBJ1-1; D is perhaps TRBD1 (6 bases). V was clipped by 5 bases and J by 7 bases, with 8 bases between them. The CDR3 totals 11 residues. CDR1 and CDR2 (germline): KGHSH, LQKENI. CDR3 DNA: TGTGCCAGCTCAGGGGGCGTTGAAGCTTTCTTT. It is translated as CASSGGVEAFF.

The chain joins TRBV4-1 to TRBJ2-3; D perhaps matches TRBD1 (5 bases). Trimming shortened V by 0 bases and J by 7 bases, and 23 bases separated the two germline ends. CDR3 size: 18 residues. Germline-derived CDR1 and CDR2 are MGHRA and YSYEKL. The CDR3 loop is CASSQDRFQGISSHTQYF. In DNA form, the CDR3 reads TGCGCCAGCAGCCAAGATCGGTTCCAGGGTATCAGTAGTCATACGCAGTATTTT.

The chain combines TRBV6-6 with TRBJ2-3; 9 nucleotides agree with TRBD2. J lost 4 bases, V lost 10 bases, and 12 bases had no gene match. Germline-derived CDR1 and CDR2 are MNHNY and SVGAGI (reference sequence). CDR3 length: 15 residues. The CDR3, as DNA: TGTGCCACCAATCCCGGGACTAGCTTCGCAGATACGCAGTATTTT. Protein product: CATNPGTSFADTQYF.

This chain uses TRBV6-1 with TRBJ2-7; 7 bases are shared with TRBD1. Per germline, CDR1 MNHNS and CDR2 SASEGT. The CDR3 loop spans 14 amino acids. V trimming: 5 bases; J trimming: 0 bases; junction bases outside the gene matches: 4. The CDR3, as DNA: TGTGCCAGCAGTAAGGACAGGAGCTCCTACGAGCAGTACTTC. It specifies CASSKDRSSYEQYF.